The clone carrying this T cell receptor beta chain was seen just once. Its target is unknown. The data belong to a study of cytomegalovirus exposure and HLA in healthy donors. The primer mix had 60 Vbeta and 13 Jbeta primers. Sequencing used immunoSEQ multiplex PCR; TCRdb keeps in-frame clones, though not all of them. This sample has under 200,000 clones, with 77% found just once. Study conclusions and caveats: Overall, under 200 TCR beta chains were annotated as cytomegalovirus-associated. Some V segments could not be told apart, so they were left out, TRBV6-2 and TRBV6-3 among them. According to a later analysis, donors in an Asian-associated ancestry cluster reportedly had fewer N-insertions than the roughly 640-donor mean.

Germline V gene lookup returns CDR1 MDHEN and CDR2 SYDVKM. The length of the CDR3 is 13 residues. The V gene lost 2 bases and the J gene lost 6 bases, with 10 bases spanning the gap. The TCR originated in a woman in her 30s in good health and CMV-seronegative. V usage is TRBV28 and J usage is TRBJ1-2; D call uncertain. Sequencing input: PBMCs. This CDR3 is CASSLEDGNGYTF. CDR3 nucleotide sequence: TGTGCCAGCAGTTTAGAGGACGGGAATGGCTACACCTTC.